This T cell receptor (beta chain) was found in a study of control samples from healthy donors and cancer patients. Germline V gene sequence: CDR1 LNHDA, CDR2 SQIVND (reference sequence). The CDR3 is 17 amino acids. The V end was cut by 1 base, the J end by 8 bases, with 23 bases between. TCRdb's table, derived via immunoSEQ multiplex PCR, lists solely in-frame clones and lacks some. In the table there are 100,000 to 150,000 clones, around 94% of which are singletons. V is TRBV19 and J is TRBJ1-2; D ambiguous. The receptor's source is a man older than 75 with head and neck cancer. What was sequenced was PBMCs. The CDR3 sequence is CASSIGGPSSLTGGYTF. The CDR3 region has the DNA TGTGCCAGTAGTATAGGAGGACCCTCCTCCCTCACTGGAGGCTACACCTTC.